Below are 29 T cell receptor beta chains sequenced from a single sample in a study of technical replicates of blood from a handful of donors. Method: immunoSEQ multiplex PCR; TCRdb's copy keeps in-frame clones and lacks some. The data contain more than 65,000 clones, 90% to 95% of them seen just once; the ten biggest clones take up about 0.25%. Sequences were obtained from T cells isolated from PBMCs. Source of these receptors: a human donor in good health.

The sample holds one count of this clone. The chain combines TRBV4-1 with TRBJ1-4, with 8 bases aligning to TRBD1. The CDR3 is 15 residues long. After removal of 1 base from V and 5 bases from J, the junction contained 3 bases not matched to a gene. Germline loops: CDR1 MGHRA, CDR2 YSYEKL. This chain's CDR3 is CASSQGTGPNEKLFF. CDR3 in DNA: TGCGCCAGCAGCCAAGGGACAGGGCCGAATGAAAAACTGTTTTTT.

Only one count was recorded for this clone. CDR3 bases: TGTGCCAGCAGCCGAATATCAAGGGAGGAGGGCAAAAACATTCAGTACTTC. Encoded protein: CASSRISREEGKNIQYF. The rearrangement uses TRBV4-2 and TRBJ2-4; D may be TRBD2 (6 bases). The V end was cut by 4 bases, the J end by 3 bases, with 19 bases between. The CDR3 spans 17 residues. Per germline, CDR1 LGHNA and CDR2 YNFKEQ.

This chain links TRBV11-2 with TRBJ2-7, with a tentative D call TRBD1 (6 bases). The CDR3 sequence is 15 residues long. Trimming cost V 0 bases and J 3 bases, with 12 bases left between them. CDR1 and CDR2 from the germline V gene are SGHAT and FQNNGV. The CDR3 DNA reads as TGTGCCAGCAGCTTAGATCCTGGACAGAACTACGAGCAGTACTTC. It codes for CASSLDPGQNYEQYF.

The CDR3 here is CASSLSTTGHAEAFF. Here the CDR3 DNA reads TGTGCCAGCAGTTTATCCACGACAGGGCACGCTGAAGCTTTCTTT. The gene calls are TRBV27 and TRBJ1-1; TRBD1 aligns across 7 bases. The ends lost 0 bases at V and 6 bases at J; junction bases unmatched: 7. The length of the CDR3 is 15 residues. Germline loops: CDR1 MNHEY, CDR2 SMNVEV (reference sequence).

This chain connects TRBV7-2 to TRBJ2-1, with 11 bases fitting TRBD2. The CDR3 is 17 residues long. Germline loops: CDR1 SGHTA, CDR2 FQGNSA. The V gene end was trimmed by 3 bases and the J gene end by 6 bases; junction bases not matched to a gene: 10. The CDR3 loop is CASSFGTSGRSRNEQFF. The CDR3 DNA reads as TGTGCCAGCAGCTTTGGTACTAGCGGGAGATCTCGCAATGAGCAGTTCTTC. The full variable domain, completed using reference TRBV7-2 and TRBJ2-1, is GAGVSQSPSNKVTEKGKDVELRCDPISGHTALYWYRQSLGQGLEFLIYFQGNSAPDKSGLPSDRFSAERTGGSVSTLTIQRTQQEDSAVYLCASSFGTSGRSRNEQFFGPGTRLTVL.

The CDR3 coding sequence is TGTGCCAGCAGCCAAGTGCCCAGGGTATCTCCCCTCCACTTT. Its translation: CASSQVPRVSPLHF. This chain links TRBV14 with TRBJ1-6; maybe TRBD1 (5 bases). CDR1 is SGHDN, CDR2 FVKESK, per germline. V gave up 1 base and J gave up 13 bases, with 14 bases separating them. The CDR3 is 14 amino acids.

The CDR3 sequence: CASSSRLKTYGYTF. CDR3 sequence (DNA): TGTGCCAGCAGCTCGAGACTGAAAACCTATGGCTACACCTTC. V is TRBV6-5 and J is TRBJ1-2, with D hard to call. CDR3 length: 14 residues. Trimming stripped 6 bases from V and 4 bases from J, with 15 bases between. CDR1 and CDR2 (germline): MNHEY, SVGAGI.

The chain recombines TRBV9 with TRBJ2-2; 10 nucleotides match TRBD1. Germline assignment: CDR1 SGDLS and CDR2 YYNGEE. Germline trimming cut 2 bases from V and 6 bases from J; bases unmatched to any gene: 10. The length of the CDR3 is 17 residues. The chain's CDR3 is CASSVDRGLQGAGELFF. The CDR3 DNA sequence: TGTGCCAGCAGCGTTGACAGGGGGCTTCAAGGGGCCGGGGAGCTGTTTTTT.

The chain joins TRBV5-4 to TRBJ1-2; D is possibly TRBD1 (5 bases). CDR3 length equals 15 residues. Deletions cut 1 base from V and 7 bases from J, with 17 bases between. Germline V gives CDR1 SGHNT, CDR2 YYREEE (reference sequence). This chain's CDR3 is CASSLRFRAVSGYTF. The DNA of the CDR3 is TGTGCCAGCAGCTTGAGGTTCAGGGCCGTATCTGGCTACACCTTC.

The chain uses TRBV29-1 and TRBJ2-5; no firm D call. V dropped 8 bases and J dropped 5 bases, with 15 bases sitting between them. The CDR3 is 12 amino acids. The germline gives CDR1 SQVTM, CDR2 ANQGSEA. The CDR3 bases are TGCAGCTCAGCTGGGCAGAAGGAGACCCAGTACTTC. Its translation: CSSAGQKETQYF.

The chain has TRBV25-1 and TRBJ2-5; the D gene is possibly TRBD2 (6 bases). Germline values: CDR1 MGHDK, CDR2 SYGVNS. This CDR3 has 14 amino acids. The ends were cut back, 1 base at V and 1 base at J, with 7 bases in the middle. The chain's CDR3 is CASSELGGQETQYF. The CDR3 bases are TGTGCCAGCAGTGAATTGGGAGGCCAAGAGACCCAGTACTTC.

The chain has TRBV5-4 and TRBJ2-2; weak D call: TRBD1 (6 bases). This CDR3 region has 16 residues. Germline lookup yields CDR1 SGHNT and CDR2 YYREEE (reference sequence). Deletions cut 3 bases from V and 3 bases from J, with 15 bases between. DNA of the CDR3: TGTGCCAGCAGCTCCGGGACAAGTAAGGACACCGGGGAGCTGTTTTTT. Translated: CASSSGTSKDTGELFF.

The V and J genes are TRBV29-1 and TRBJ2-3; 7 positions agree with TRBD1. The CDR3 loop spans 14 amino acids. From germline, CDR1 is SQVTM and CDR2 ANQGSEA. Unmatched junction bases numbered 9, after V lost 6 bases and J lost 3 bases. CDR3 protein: CSVARGQRTDTQYF. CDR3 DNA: TGCAGCGTCGCGAGGGGGCAAAGGACAGATACGCAGTATTTT.

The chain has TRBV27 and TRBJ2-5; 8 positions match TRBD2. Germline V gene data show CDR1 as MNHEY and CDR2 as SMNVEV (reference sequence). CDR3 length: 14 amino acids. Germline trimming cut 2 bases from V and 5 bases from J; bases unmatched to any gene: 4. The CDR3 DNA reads TGTGCCAGCAGTTTAGAGACTAGCGCGGAGACCCAGTACTTC. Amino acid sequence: CASSLETSAETQYF.

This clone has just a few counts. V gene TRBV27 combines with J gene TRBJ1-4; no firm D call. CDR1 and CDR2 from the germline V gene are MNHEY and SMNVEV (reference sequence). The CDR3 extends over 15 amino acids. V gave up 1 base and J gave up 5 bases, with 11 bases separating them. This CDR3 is CASSLYGPPNEKLFF. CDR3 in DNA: TGTGCCAGCAGTTTATATGGCCCACCGAATGAAAAACTGTTTTTT.

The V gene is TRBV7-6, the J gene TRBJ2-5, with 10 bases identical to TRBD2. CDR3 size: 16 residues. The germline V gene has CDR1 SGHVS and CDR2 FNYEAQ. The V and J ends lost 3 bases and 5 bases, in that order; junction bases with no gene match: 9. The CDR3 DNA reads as TGTGCCAGCAGCTTTGGGACTAGCGTTTATCGGGAGACCCAGTACTTC. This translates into CASSFGTSVYRETQYF.

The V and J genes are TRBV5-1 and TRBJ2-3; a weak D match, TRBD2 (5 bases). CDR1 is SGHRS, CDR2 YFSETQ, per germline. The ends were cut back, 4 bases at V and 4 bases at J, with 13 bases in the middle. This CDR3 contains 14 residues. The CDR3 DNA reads TGCGCCAGCAGCACCGGGGTGAGGGCAGATACGCAGTATTTT. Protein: CASSTGVRADTQYF.

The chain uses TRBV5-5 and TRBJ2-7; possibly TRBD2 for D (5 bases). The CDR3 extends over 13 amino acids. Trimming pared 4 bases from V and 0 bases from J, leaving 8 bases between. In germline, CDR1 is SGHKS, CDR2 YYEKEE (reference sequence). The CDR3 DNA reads TGTGCCAGCAGCCAGCGGAGCTCCTACGAGCAGTACTTC. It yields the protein CASSQRSSYEQYF.

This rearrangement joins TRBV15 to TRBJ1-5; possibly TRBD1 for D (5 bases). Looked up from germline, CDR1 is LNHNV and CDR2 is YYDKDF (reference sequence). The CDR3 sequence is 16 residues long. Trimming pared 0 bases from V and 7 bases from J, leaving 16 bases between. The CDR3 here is CATSRDWIRVGQPQHF. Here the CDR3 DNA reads TGTGCCACCAGCAGAGATTGGATCAGGGTAGGGCAGCCCCAGCATTTT.

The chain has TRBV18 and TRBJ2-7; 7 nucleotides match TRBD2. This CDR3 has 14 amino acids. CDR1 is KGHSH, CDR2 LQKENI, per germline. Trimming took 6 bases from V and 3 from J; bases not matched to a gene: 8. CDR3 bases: TGTGCCAGCTCCCCGGGACTAACCAACTACGAGCAGTACTTC. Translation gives CASSPGLTNYEQYF.

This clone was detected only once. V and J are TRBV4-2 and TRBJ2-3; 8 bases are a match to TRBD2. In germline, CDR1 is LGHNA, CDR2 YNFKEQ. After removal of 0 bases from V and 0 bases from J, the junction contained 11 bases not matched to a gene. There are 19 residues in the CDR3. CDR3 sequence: CASSQDAAGEVISTDTQYF. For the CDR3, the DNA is TGTGCCAGCAGCCAAGATGCAGCGGGGGAAGTAATTAGCACAGATACGCAGTATTTT.

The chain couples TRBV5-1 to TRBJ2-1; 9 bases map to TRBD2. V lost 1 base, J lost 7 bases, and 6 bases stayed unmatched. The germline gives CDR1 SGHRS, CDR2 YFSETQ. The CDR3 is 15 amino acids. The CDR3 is CASSLNPSGVNEQFF. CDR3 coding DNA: TGCGCCAGCAGCTTGAACCCTAGCGGGGTAAATGAGCAGTTCTTC.

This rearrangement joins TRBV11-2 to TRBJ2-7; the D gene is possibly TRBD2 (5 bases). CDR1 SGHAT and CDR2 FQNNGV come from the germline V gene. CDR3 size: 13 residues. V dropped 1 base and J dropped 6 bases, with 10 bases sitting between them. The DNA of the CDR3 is TGTGCCAGCAGCTTAGGGGGAGCCAGCGAGCAGTACTTC. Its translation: CASSLGGASEQYF.

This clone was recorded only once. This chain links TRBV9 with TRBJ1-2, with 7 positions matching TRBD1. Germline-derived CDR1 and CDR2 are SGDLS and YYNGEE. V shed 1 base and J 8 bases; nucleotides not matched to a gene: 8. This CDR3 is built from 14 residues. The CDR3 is CASSVTPQGGGYTF. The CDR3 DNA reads TGTGCCAGCAGCGTAACGCCGCAGGGGGGCGGCTACACCTTC. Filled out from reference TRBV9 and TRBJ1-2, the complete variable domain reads DSGVTQTPKHLITATGQRVTLRCSPRSGDLSVYWYQQSLDQGLQFLIQYYNGEERAKGNILERFSAQQFPDLHSELNLSSLELGDSALYFCASSVTPQGGGYTFGSGTRLTVV.

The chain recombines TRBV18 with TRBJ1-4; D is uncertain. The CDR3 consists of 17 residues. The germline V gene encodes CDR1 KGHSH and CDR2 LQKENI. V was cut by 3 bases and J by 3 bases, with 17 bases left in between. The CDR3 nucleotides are TGTGCCAGCTCACCGTTTTTTTTGGGCTCGGCTAATGAAAAACTGTTTTTT. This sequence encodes CASSPFFLGSANEKLFF.

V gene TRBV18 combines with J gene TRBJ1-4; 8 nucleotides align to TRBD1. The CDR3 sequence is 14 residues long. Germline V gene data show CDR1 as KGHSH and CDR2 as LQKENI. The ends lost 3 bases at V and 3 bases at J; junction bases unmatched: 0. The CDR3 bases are TGTGCCAGCTCACCGACAGGGGCTAATGAAAAACTGTTTTTT. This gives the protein CASSPTGANEKLFF.

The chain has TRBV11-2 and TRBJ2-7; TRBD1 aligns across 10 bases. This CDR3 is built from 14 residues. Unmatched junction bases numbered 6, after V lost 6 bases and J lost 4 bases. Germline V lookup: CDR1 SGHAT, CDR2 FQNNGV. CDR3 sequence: CASSPGTGDYEQYF. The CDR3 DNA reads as TGTGCCAGCAGTCCCGGGACAGGGGATTACGAGCAGTACTTC.

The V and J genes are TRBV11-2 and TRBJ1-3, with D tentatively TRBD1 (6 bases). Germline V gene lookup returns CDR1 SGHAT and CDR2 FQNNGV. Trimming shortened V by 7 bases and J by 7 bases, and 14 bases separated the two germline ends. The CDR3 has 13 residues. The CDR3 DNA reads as TGTGCCAGCACCTTCAGGCAGGGGAACACCATATATTTT. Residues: CASTFRQGNTIYF.

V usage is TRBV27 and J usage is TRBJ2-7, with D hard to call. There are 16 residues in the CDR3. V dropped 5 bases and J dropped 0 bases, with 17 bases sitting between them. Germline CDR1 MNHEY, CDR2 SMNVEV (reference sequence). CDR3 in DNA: TGTGCCAGCAGTCTCACCCCAGAGGCCTCCTCCTACGAGCAGTACTTC. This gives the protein CASSLTPEASSYEQYF.